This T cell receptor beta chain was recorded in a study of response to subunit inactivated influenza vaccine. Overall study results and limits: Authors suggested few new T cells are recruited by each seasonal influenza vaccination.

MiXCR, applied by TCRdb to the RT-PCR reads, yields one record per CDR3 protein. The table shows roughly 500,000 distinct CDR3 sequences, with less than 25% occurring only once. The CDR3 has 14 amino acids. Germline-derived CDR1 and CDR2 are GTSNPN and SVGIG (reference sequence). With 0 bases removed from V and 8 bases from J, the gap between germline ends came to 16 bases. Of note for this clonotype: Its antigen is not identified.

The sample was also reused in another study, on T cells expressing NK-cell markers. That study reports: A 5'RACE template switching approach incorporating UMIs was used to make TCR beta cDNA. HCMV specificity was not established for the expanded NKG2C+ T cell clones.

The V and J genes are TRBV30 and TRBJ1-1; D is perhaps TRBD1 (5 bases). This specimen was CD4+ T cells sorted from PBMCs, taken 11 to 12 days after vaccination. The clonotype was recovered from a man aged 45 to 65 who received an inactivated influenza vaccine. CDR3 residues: CAWSVNSGQIEAFF. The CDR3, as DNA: TGTGCCTGGAGTGTAAACTCAGGGCAAATCGAAGCTTTCTTT.